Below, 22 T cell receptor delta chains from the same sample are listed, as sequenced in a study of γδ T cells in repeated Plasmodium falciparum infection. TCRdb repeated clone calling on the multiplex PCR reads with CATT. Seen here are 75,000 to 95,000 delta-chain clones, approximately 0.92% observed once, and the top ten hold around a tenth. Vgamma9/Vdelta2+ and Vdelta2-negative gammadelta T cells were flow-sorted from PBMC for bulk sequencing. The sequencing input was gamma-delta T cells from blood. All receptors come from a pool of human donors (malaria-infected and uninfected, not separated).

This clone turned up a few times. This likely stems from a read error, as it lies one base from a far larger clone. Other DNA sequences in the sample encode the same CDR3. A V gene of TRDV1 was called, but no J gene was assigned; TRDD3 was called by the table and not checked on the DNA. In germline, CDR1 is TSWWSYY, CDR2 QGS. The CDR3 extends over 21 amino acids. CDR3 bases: TGTGCTCTTGGGGAACCCACCCCCCCTTTGTACTGGGGCATGTACACCGATAAGCTCATCTTT. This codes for CALGEPTPPLYWGMYTDKLIF.

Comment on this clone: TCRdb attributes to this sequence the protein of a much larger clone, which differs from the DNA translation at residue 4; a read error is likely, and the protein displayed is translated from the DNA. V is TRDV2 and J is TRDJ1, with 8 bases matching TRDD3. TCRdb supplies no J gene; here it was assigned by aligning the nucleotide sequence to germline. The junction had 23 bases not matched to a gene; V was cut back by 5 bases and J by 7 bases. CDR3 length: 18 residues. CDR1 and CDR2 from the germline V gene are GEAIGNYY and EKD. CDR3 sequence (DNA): TGTGCCTGTGGCCCCCTACTACAAGGGGCTGGGGGACCCGTTAAACTCATCTTT. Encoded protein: CACGPLLQGAGGPVKLIF.

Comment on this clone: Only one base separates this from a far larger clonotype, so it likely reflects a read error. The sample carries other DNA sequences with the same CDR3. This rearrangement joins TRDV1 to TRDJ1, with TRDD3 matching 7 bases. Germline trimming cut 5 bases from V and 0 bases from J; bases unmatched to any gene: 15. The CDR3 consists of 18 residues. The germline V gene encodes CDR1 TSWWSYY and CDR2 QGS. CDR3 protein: CALGRSTGLGRHTDKLIF. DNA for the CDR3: TGTGCTCTTGGGAGGTCTACAGGACTGGGGCGTCACACCGATAAACTCATCTTT.

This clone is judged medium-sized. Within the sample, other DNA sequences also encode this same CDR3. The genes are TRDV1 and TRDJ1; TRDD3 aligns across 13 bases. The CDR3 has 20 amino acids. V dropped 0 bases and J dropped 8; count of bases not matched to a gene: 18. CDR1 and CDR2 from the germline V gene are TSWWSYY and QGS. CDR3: CALGELRNQLGDTSGGKLIF. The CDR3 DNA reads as TGTGCTCTTGGGGAACTTCGGAACCAACTGGGGGATACGTCAGGTGGGAAACTCATCTTT.

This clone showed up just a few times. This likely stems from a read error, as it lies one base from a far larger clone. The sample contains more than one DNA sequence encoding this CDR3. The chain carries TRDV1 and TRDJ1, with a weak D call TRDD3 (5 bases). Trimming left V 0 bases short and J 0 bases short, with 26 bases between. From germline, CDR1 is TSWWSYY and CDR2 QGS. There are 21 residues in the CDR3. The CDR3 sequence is CALGELAVAGSSRWYTDKLIF. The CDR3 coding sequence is TGTGCTCTTGGGGAACTAGCGGTAGCGGGATCCTCAAGGTGGTACACCGATAAACTCATCTTT.

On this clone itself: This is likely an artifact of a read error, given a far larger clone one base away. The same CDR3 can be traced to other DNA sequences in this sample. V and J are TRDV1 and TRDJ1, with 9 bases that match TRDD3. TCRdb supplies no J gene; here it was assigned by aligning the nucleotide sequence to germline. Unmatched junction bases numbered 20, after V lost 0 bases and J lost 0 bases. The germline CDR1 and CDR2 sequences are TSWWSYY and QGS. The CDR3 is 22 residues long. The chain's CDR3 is CALGELDGGNYWGNPHTDKLIF. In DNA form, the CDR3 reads TGTGCTCTTGGGGAACTAGATGGAGGGAACTACTGGGGGAACCCGCACACCGATAAACTCATCTTT.

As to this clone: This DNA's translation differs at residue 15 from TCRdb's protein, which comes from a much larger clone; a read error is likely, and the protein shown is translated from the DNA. The CDR3 DNA sequence: TGTGCTCTTGGGGAACTTAATAGAGGGGATACGGAGGAACGGCTCACCGATAAACTCATCTTT. Its translation: CALGELNRGDTEERLTDKLIF. The V and J genes are TRDV1 and TRDJ1, with 9 bases lining up with TRDD3. The J gene is absent in TCRdb and was assigned here via DNA matching to germline. The ends lost 0 bases at V and 1 base at J; junction bases unmatched: 18. Germline assignment: CDR1 TSWWSYY and CDR2 QGS. The CDR3 totals 21 residues.

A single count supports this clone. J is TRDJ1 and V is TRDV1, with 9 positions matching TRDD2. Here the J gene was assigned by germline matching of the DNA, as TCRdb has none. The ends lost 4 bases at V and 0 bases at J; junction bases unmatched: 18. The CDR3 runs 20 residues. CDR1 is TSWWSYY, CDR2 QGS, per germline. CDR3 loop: CALGGAFLRTWGFNTDKLIF. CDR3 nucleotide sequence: TGTGCTCTTGGGGGGGCCTTCCTACGAACCTGGGGCTTCAACACCGATAAACTCATCTTT.

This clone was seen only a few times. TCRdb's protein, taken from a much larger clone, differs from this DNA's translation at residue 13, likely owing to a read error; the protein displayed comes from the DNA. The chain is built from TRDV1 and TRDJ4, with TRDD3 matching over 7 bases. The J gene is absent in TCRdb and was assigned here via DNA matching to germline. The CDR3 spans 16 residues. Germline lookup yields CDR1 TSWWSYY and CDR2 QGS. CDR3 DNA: TGTGCTCTTGGGTTATGGGGGACTCGACGCCCCAGACACCTGATCTTT. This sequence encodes CALGLWGTRRPRHLIF.

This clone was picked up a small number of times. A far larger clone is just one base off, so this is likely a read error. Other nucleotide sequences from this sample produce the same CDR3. Written as DNA, the CDR3 is TGTGCCTGCGACAGCGTACTGGGGGATACAAAACTCATCTTT. Protein sequence: CACDSVLGDTKLIF. This sequence joins TRDV2 and TRDJ1, with 12 bases that match TRDD3. The J gene, missing from TCRdb, was assigned here through DNA to germline matching. CDR1 is GEAIGNYY, CDR2 EKD, per germline. This CDR3 is built from 14 residues.

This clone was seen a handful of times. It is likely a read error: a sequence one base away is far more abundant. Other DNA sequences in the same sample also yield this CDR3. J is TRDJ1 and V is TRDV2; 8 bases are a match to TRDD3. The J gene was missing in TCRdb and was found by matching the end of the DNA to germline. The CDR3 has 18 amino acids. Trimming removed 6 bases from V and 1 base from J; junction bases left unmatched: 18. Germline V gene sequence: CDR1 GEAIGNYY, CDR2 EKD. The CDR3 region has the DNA TGTGCCTGTTTTCCGCTTGAGAATGGGGGATCAGTCACCGATAAACTCATCTTT. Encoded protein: CACFPLENGGSVTDKLIF.

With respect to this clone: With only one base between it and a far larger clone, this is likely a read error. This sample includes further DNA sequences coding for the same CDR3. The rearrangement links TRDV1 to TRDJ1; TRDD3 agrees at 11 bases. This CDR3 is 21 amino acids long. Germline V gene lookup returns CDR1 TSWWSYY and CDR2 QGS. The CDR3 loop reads CALGGTWGIQNHLLYTDKLIF. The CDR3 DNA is TGTGCTCTTGGTGGAACCTGGGGGATACAAAACCATCTTTTATACACCGATAAGCTCATCTTT.

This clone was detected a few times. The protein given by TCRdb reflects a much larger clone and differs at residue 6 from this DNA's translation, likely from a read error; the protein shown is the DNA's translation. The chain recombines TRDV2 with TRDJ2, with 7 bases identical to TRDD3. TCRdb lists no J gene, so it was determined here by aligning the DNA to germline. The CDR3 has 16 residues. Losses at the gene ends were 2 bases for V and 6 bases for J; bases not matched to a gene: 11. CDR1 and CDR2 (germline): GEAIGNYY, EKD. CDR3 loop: CACDKAGIGKAAQLFF. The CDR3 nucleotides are TGTGCCTGTGACAAAGCGGGGATAGGAAAGGCAGCACAACTCTTCTTT.

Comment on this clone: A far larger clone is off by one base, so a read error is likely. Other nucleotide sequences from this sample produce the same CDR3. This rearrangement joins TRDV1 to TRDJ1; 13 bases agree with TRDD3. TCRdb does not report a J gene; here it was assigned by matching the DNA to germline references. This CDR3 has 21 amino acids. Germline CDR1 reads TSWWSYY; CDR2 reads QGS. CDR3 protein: CALGDLDGTGGYVIYTDKLIF. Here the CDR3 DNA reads TGCGCTCTTGGGGATCTGGACGGTACTGGGGGATACGTCATATACACCGATAAACTCATCTTT.

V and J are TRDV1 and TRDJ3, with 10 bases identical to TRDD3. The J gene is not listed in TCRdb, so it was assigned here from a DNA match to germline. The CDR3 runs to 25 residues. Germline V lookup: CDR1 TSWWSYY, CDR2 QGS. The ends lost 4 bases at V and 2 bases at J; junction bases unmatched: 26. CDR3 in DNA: TGTGCTCTTGGGGGACCCTTCCGCAACAACTGGGGGATTCGGGGAGCAGCCTGGGACACCCGACAGATGTTTTTC. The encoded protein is CALGGPFRNNWGIRGAAWDTRQMFF.

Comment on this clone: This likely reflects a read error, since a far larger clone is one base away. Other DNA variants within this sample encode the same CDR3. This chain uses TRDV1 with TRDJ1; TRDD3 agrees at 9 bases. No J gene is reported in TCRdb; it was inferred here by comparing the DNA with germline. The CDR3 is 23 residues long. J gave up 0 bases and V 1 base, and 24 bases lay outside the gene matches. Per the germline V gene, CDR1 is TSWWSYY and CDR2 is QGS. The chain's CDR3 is CALGEPEVPNRLGDPGYTDKLIF. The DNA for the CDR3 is TGTGCTCTTGGGGAACCTGAGGTTCCTAACCGTCTGGGGGATCCGGGGTACACCGATAAACTCATCTTT.

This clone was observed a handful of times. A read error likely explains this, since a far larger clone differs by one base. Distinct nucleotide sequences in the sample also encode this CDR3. The CDR3 DNA sequence: TGCGCTCTTGGGGAACTAGGGGCTACTGGGGGATATTCACTCATCTTT. Amino acid sequence: CALGELGATGGYSLIF. V and J are TRDV1 and TRDJ1, with 11 bases matching TRDD3. No J segment appears in TCRdb, so it was assigned here by matching the sequence to germline. The germline V gene has CDR1 TSWWSYY and CDR2 QGS. This CDR3 is 16 amino acids long.

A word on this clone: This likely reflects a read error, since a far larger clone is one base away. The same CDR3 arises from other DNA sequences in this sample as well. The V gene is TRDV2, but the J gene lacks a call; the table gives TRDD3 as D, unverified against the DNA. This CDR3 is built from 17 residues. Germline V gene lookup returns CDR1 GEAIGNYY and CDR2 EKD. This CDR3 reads CACDPVLGDTLRGRLIF. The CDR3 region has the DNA TGCGCCTGTGACCCCGTACTGGGGGATACGCTACGAGGTCGGCTCATCTTT.

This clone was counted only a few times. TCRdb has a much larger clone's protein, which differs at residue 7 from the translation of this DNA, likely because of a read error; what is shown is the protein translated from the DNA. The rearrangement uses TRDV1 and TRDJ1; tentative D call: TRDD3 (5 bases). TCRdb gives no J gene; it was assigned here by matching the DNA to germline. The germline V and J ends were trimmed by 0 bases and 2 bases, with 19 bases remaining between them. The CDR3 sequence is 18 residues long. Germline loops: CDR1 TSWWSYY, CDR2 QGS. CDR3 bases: TGTGCTCTTGGGGAACTAAGCGCCACGGGGAAGAAGACCGATAAACTCATCTTT. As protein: CALGELSATGKKTDKLIF.

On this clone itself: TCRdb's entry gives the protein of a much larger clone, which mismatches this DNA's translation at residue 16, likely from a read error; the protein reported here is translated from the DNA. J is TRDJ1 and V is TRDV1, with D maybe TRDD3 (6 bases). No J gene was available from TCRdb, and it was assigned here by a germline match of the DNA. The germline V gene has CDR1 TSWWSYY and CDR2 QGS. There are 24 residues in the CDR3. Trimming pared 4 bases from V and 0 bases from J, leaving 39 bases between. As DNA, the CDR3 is TGTGCTCTTGGGGCCCTTATTCTTCCCCCTCGCCACCCTTGGGGGGTACGATACACCGATAAACTCATCTTT. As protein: CALGALILPPRHPWGVRYTDKLIF.

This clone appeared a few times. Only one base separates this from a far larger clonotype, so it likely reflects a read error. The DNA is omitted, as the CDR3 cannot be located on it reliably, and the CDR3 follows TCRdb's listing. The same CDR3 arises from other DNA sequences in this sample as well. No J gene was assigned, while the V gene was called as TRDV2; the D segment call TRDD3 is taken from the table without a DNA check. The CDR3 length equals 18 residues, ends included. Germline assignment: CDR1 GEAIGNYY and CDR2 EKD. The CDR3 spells CACDTVGGGNLTAAQLFF.

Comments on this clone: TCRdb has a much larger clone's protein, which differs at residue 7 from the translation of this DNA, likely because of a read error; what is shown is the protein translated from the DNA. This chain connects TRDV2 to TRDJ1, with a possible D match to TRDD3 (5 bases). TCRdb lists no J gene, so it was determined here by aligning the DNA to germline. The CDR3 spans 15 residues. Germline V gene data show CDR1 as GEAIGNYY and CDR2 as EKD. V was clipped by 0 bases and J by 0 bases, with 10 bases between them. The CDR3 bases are TGTGCCTGTGACACCGGGGGCCAGTACACCGATAAACTCATCTTT. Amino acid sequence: CACDTGGQYTDKLIF.